This T cell receptor (beta chain) came from a study of blood T cell repertoires in COVID-19 (dated by TCRdb to the early 2020s). Regarding the complete study: Collaborator samples came from the United States, Italy and Spain and covered acute and convalescent phases of COVID-19. The prospective study material was composed of cDNA or gDNA derived from T cells, B-cell-depleted T cells, or PBMCs. Subjects who had been exposed to COVID-19, were actively infected with it, or had recovered from it provided the deeply sampled blood TCRbeta repertoires that made up the dataset. The repertoires were released in a freely available public database meant as a resource for research on the immune response to SARS-CoV-2. The samples were drawn from the first 160 participants of the ongoing ImmuneRACE study and from under 1,500 subjects provided by 6 global collaborators. The sample metadata nearly always contained a de-identified subject ID, COVID-19 status, age in years and sex. HLA class I and class II types, where available, came from metadata supplied by the sample provider rather than from assay-based typing. The investigation overall reported the following: Clinical and demographic metadata were provided uncurated, with the amount varying by source and participant.

TCRbeta CDR3 regions were amplified from genomic DNA by means of the immunoSEQ Assay, a bias-controlled multiplex PCR. The source study handled its data this way. Nucleated cell counts per sample were estimated from amplification of reference gene primers within the assay. To quantify the absolute abundance of each unique TCRbeta CDR3 rearrangement, sequence reads were collapsed and filtered. For each sample, productive Simpson clonality was calculated as the square root of Simpson's diversity index across productive rearrangements. TCRdb obtained this table from immuneACCESS and retained in-frame rearrangements with V and J assigned. These tables miss some clones; where compared with another copy, unresolved V genes account for less than half of the shortfall, and the remainder is unexplained. From that table come the V and J calls and clone size; the DNA was used to work out D and trimming. This sample lists about 210,000 clones; roughly 86% were detected once. Approximately 8% of the sample is taken by the ten largest.

V loses 5 bases at its end and J loses 7 bases; junction bases beyond the gene matches: 9. CDR3 length: 16 amino acids, cysteine to phenylalanine. Solely the CDR3 DNA is kept, with 48 bases framed from the first base. In the germline V gene, CDR1 corresponds to SNHLY and CDR2 to FYNNEI. Whole blood was collected in K2EDTA tubes by collaborating institutions according to the institutions' own protocols. For TCRbeta analysis, collaborator samples were shipped as frozen whole blood, as isolated PBMCs, or as DNA extracted from either sample type. With respect to this clone: What antigen it recognizes has not been identified. No much larger clone exists at a distance of one base, and base qualities are not known.

This sequence originates from a woman in her 50s with active or convalescent COVID-19. The sequencing sample was made of peripheral blood. The V and J genes are TRBV2 and TRBJ2-1; the junction holds 12 bases that match TRBD2. The CDR3 protein: CASSPLAGGYGNEQFF. The sequenced DNA is TGTGCCAGCAGTCCTCTAGCGGGGGGGTATGGAAATGAGCAGTTCTTC.